Below, 27 T cell receptor beta chains from the same sample are listed, as sequenced in a study of radiation and T cells in renal cell carcinoma. Generated by immunoSEQ multiplex PCR, the TCRdb table keeps only in-frame clones and is missing some. The sample yields about 61,000 clones, 60% to 85% seen once. The time point is: baseline pretreatment blood. Treatment in this sample: 15 Gy SBRT to primary tumor, nephrectomy 4 weeks later. Specimen: blood, collected from a patient whose treatment included radiotherapy and nephrectomy. These receptors all stem from a man between 60 and 70 years old with renal cell carcinoma.

Only a few counts were recorded for this clone. CDR3 sequence reads: CASSYLKNTEAFF. The DNA for the CDR3 is TGTGCCAGCAGTTATCTAAAGAACACTGAAGCTTTCTTT. The chain combines TRBV6-6 with TRBJ1-1; D call uncertain. CDR3 length: 13 residues. Looked up from germline, CDR1 is MNHNY and CDR2 is SVGAGI (reference sequence). Trimming took 3 bases from V and 1 from J, leaving 6 bases between them.

The chain carries TRBV5-1 and TRBJ2-1; D is perhaps TRBD1 or TRBD2 (6 bases each). Germline-derived CDR1 and CDR2 are SGHRS and YFSETQ. V lost 4 bases and J lost 7, with 30 bases in between. The CDR3 runs to 19 residues. The CDR3 DNA is TGCGCCAGCAGCAAGTCCCGGGACAATCCCGGACGGGACTTGAATGAGCAGTTCTTC. Its translation: CASSKSRDNPGRDLNEQFF.

By share of the sample, this clone is medium-sized. V and J are TRBV19 and TRBJ2-6; 7 bases align to TRBD1. V dropped 4 bases and J dropped 1; count of bases not matched to a gene: 4. Germline lookup yields CDR1 LNHDA and CDR2 SQIVND (reference sequence). The CDR3 has 16 amino acids. The CDR3 is CASSTPGQSGANVLTF. CDR3 DNA: TGTGCCAGTAGTACCCCGGGACAGTCTGGGGCCAACGTCCTGACTTTC.

The chain carries TRBV18 and TRBJ2-3, with a possible D match to TRBD1 (6 bases). Germline V gene lookup returns CDR1 KGHSH and CDR2 LQKENI. This CDR3 spans 14 amino acids. Between the trimmed V and J ends, which lost 4 bases and 5 bases, there was a span of 13 bases. As DNA, the CDR3 is TGTGCCAGCTCACACGGGACAAATCTAGATACGCAGTATTTT. It translates to CASSHGTNLDTQYF.

This clone was seen a single time. The rearrangement joins TRBV7-3 to TRBJ2-2; maybe TRBD1 (6 bases). The V end lost 1 base, the J end lost 4 bases, and 13 bases lay between the germline ends. This CDR3 spans 16 amino acids. Looked up from germline, CDR1 is SGHTA and CDR2 is FQGTGA. The CDR3 loop is CASSLRTGTTTGELFF. DNA of the CDR3: TGTGCCAGCAGCTTAAGAACAGGGACGACCACCGGGGAGCTGTTTTTT. Looking up the rest from reference TRBV7-3 and TRBJ2-2 gives the full variable domain: GAGVSQTPSNKVTEKGKYVELRCDPISGHTALYWYRQSLGQGPEFLIYFQGTGAADDSGLPNDRFFAVRPEGSVSTLKIQRTERGDSAVYLCASSLRTGTTTGELFFGEGSRLTVL.

The chain joins TRBV27 to TRBJ2-2; 8 nucleotides match TRBD1. This CDR3 spans 15 amino acids. Germline-derived CDR1 and CDR2 are MNHEY and SMNVEV (reference sequence). V was clipped by 5 bases and J by 6 bases; unmatched bases: 8. The CDR3 DNA follows: TGTGCCAGCAGTCTCCTCCGACAGGGGCCCGGGGAGCTGTTTTTT. Residues: CASSLLRQGPGELFF.

The chain carries TRBV2 and TRBJ1-1; D may be TRBD1 (5 bases). Germline CDR1 reads SNHLY; CDR2 reads FYNNEI. With 8 bases removed from V and 3 bases from J, the gap between germline ends came to 28 bases. CDR3 length: 18 residues. CDR3 residues: CASLKGLGGAGLDTEAFF. CDR3 in DNA: TGTGCCAGCCTCAAGGGGCTTGGGGGTGCCGGCCTGGACACTGAAGCTTTCTTT.

The rearrangement uses TRBV5-1 and TRBJ1-1, with TRBD1 identical over 10 bases. CDR1 is SGHRS and CDR2 is YFSETQ in the germline V gene. The CDR3 runs to 16 residues. V lost 2 bases and J lost 3; bases outside the gene matches: 7. CDR3: CASSLSTGGAYTEAFF. Here the CDR3 DNA reads TGCGCCAGCAGCTTATCGACAGGGGGCGCATACACTGAAGCTTTCTTT.

The gene calls are TRBV7-3 and TRBJ1-2, with D uncertain. V lost 5 bases to trimming and J lost 8 bases, with 15 bases between them. Germline assignment: CDR1 SGHTA and CDR2 FQGTGA. The CDR3 consists of 13 residues. The CDR3 region is CASSHDGRQGYTF. Here the CDR3 DNA reads TGTGCCAGCAGCCACGACGGACGGCAGGGCTACACCTTC. The full variable domain, in which reference TRBV7-3 and TRBJ1-2 provide the parts outside the CDR3, is GAGVSQTPSNKVTEKGKYVELRCDPISGHTALYWYRQSLGQGPEFLIYFQGTGAADDSGLPNDRFFAVRPEGSVSTLKIQRTERGDSAVYLCASSHDGRQGYTFGSGTRLTVV.

The CDR3 reads CASSDMDSPSDTQYF. The CDR3 region has the DNA TGTGCCAGCAGTGATATGGACAGCCCCTCAGATACGCAGTATTTT. This chain uses TRBV25-1 with TRBJ2-3, with D maybe TRBD1 (6 bases). Trimming stripped 3 bases from V and 4 bases from J, with 14 bases between. The CDR3 has 15 residues. Germline CDR1 is MGHDK and CDR2 is SYGVNS.

The chain recombines TRBV10-1 with TRBJ2-3, with 9 bases that match TRBD2. The germline V gene encodes CDR1 WNHNN and CDR2 SYGVQD (reference sequence). The CDR3 is made up of 16 amino acids. J was trimmed by 0 bases and V by 0 bases; bases with no gene match: 1. In nucleotides, the CDR3 is TGCGCCAGCAGTGAGTCGGGACTAGCTAGCACAGATACGCAGTATTTT. Translation gives CASSESGLASTDTQYF.

This clone has a single count. This rearrangement joins TRBV7-2 to TRBJ1-2, with 7 bases identical to TRBD1. The length of the CDR3 is 15 residues. The germline gives CDR1 SGHTA, CDR2 FQGNSA. J gave up 1 base and V 2 bases, and 4 bases lay outside the gene matches. CDR3 region: CASSLIRGINYGYTF. The CDR3 DNA reads TGTGCCAGCAGCTTAATCAGGGGGATTAACTATGGCTACACCTTC.

This chain links TRBV19 with TRBJ2-2; TRBD2 aligns across 8 bases. Germline CDR1 reads LNHDA; CDR2 reads SQIVND (reference sequence). The J segment lost 3 bases and the V segment lost 3 bases, leaving 9 bases of the junction unmatched. The CDR3 is 17 amino acids. The CDR3 DNA reads as TGTGCCAGTAGTATCAATAGCGGGATGAGGGACACCGGGGAGCTGTTTTTT. Its translation is CASSINSGMRDTGELFF.

This sequence joins TRBV5-1 and TRBJ2-2; 11 nucleotides agree with TRBD2. V shed 7 bases, J shed 4 bases, and the junction held 6 bases outside the gene matches. In germline, CDR1 is SGHRS, CDR2 YFSETQ. There are 15 residues in the CDR3. The CDR3 is CASGIAGGTTGELFF. The DNA of the CDR3 is TGCGCCAGCGGAATAGCGGGAGGGACCACCGGGGAGCTGTTTTTT.

The genes are TRBV5-4 and TRBJ2-3; no definite D call. The CDR3 has 13 amino acids. Trimming took off 1 base at V and 1 base at J, with 4 bases between the two ends. CDR1 is SGHNT and CDR2 is YYREEE in the germline V gene (reference sequence). CDR3 loop: CASSLQGTDTQYF. CDR3 sequence (DNA): TGTGCCAGCAGCTTGCAGGGCACAGATACGCAGTATTTT. Filled out from reference TRBV5-4 and TRBJ2-3, the complete variable domain reads ETGVTQSPTHLIKTRGQQVTLRCSSQSGHNTVSWYQQALGQGPQFIFQYYREEENGRGNFPPRFSGLQFPNYSSELNVNALELDDSALYLCASSLQGTDTQYFGPGTRLTVL.

This chain's CDR3 is CASSQRTGGTYNEQFF. The DNA of the CDR3 is TGTGCCAGCTCTCAGAGGACAGGGGGTACCTACAATGAGCAGTTCTTC. V usage is TRBV18 and J usage is TRBJ2-1; TRBD1 agrees at 10 bases. The CDR3 is 16 amino acids. The V and J ends lost 6 bases and 2 bases, in that order; junction bases with no gene match: 7. CDR1 and CDR2 (germline): KGHSH, LQKENI.

The chain is built from TRBV5-1 and TRBJ2-2, with TRBD1 matching over 7 bases. This CDR3 has 16 amino acids. Germline assignment: CDR1 SGHRS and CDR2 YFSETQ. V shed 3 bases, J shed 1 base, and the junction held 6 bases outside the gene matches. The chain's CDR3 is CASSSGTVWNTGELFF. The CDR3 coding sequence is TGCGCCAGCAGCTCCGGGACAGTGTGGAACACCGGGGAGCTGTTTTTT.

The chain couples TRBV6-6 to TRBJ2-3, with 7 bases identical to TRBD2. J was trimmed by 0 bases and V by 2 bases; bases with no gene match: 5. Germline CDR1 is MNHNY and CDR2 is SVGAGI (reference sequence). This CDR3 comprises 16 residues. The DNA for the CDR3 is TGTGCCAGCAGTTACGGGGCAGCGGGGAGCACAGATACGCAGTATTTT. As protein: CASSYGAAGSTDTQYF.

CDR3 sequence: CASSQPGWGTQYF. The CDR3, as DNA: TGTGCCAGCAGCCAACCCGGTTGGGGTACGCAGTATTTT. This chain links TRBV7-2 with TRBJ2-3; the D is unclear. V dropped 5 bases and J dropped 8 bases, with 14 bases sitting between them. Germline V lookup: CDR1 SGHTA, CDR2 FQGNSA. This CDR3 comprises 13 residues.

The chain links TRBV14 to TRBJ2-7, with D uncertain. The CDR3 loop spans 12 amino acids. V lost 3 bases and J lost 4, with 7 bases in between. The germline CDR1 and CDR2 sequences are SGHDN and FVKESK. The chain's CDR3 is CASSHRGYEQYF. The CDR3 region has the DNA TGTGCCAGCAGCCACCGAGGTTACGAGCAGTACTTC.

This clone has more than one count but fewer than ten. This chain joins TRBV7-2 and TRBJ1-3; D unresolved. The CDR3 runs to 17 residues. V was clipped by 2 bases and J by 0 bases, with 14 bases between them. CDR1 and CDR2 (germline): SGHTA, FQGNSA. The CDR3, as DNA: TGTGCCAGCAGCTTATTTCCGAAAAAGATCTCTGGAAACACCATATATTTT. It is translated as CASSLFPKKISGNTIYF.

This clone was seen repeatedly, ten times or more. CDR3 protein: CASSLGARRSSGNTIYF. CDR3 nucleotides: TGTGCCAGCAGCTTGGGGGCCCGACGGAGCTCTGGAAACACCATATATTTT. The chain couples TRBV5-5 to TRBJ1-3; D is uncertain. V was cut by 0 bases and J by 0 bases, with 13 bases left in between. Germline CDR1 is SGHKS and CDR2 is YYEKEE (reference sequence). This CDR3 has 17 residues.

The rearrangement joins TRBV10-1 to TRBJ2-1; no clear D gene. V gave up 2 bases and J gave up 3 bases, with 8 bases separating them. The germline V gene encodes CDR1 WNHNN and CDR2 SYGVQD (reference sequence). The CDR3 is 14 amino acids. The CDR3 region has the DNA TGCGCCAGCAGTGAGGGCGGAAGCTACAATGAGCAGTTCTTC. Translating it yields CASSEGGSYNEQFF.

This clone was picked up a small number of times. This chain joins TRBV6-1 and TRBJ2-2; D might be TRBD1 (8 bases). Per germline, CDR1 MNHNS and CDR2 SASEGT. The CDR3 has 14 amino acids. V was cut by 11 bases and J by 5 bases, with 18 bases left in between. The CDR3 protein is CASGGQVETGELFF. The DNA for the CDR3 is TGTGCCTCGGGGGGACAGGTTGAAACCGGGGAGCTGTTTTTT.

The chain employs TRBV19 and TRBJ1-5, with 7 positions matching TRBD1. V lost 3 bases to trimming and J lost 4 bases; unmatched junction nucleotides: 6. The V gene's germline CDR1 is LNHDA and CDR2 SQIVND (reference sequence). This CDR3 comprises 15 residues. The CDR3 DNA sequence: TGTGCCAGTAGTATTATATTGGACAGGAATCAGCCCCAGCATTTT. Its protein product is CASSIILDRNQPQHF.

This sequence joins TRBV2 and TRBJ2-1; 12 nucleotides agree with TRBD2. The CDR3 length is 16 residues. The germline CDR1 and CDR2 sequences are SNHLY and FYNNEI. V gave up 6 bases and J gave up 7 bases; unmatched junction bases: 10. Written as DNA, the CDR3 is TGTGCCAGCAGGGACGGACTAGCGGGATTATCAAATGAGCAGTTCTTC. As protein: CASRDGLAGLSNEQFF. Together with reference TRBV2 and TRBJ2-1, the CDR3 gives the full variable domain: EPEVTQTPSHQVTQMGQEVILRCVPISNHLYFYWYRQILGQKVEFLVSFYNNEISEKSEIFDDQFSVERPDGSNFTLKIRSTKLEDSAMYFCASRDGLAGLSNEQFFGPGTRLTVL.

The chain couples TRBV2 to TRBJ2-1, with 13 bases fitting TRBD2. The length of the CDR3 is 16 residues. The V and J ends lost 0 bases and 6 bases, in that order; junction bases with no gene match: 2. Germline CDR1 and CDR2: SNHLY and FYNNEI. The CDR3 loop is CASSEAGLAGSNEQFF. The CDR3 region has the DNA TGTGCCAGCAGTGAAGCGGGACTAGCGGGATCCAATGAGCAGTTCTTC.